Shown below are 6 T cell receptor beta chains from a single sample sequenced in a study of response to subunit inactivated influenza vaccine. MiXCR, applied by TCRdb to the RT-PCR reads, yields one record per CDR3 protein. In the table there are about 520,000 distinct CDR3 sequences, under 8.5% of which are singletons. The material was PBMCs from blood, obtained roughly 24 months after vaccination. All receptors come from a man between 45 and 75 years old who received an inactivated influenza vaccine.

This clonotype has more than one count but fewer than ten. The chain carries TRBV25-1 and TRBJ1-4; 7 positions match TRBD1. CDR3 length equals 15 residues. Trimming at V came to 2 bases and at J to 3 bases, leaving 3 bases not matched to a gene. The germline V gene encodes CDR1 MGHDK and CDR2 SYGVNS. The CDR3, as DNA: TGTGCCAGCAGTGAAGCGACAGGGTCTAATGAAAAACTGTTTTTT. It encodes CASSEATGSNEKLFF.

The CDR3 coding sequence is TGTGCCAGCAGTCCGAGGGGACACCTTGAACGAGATACGCAGTATTTT. It is translated as CASSPRGHLERDTQYF. The chain carries TRBV12-3 or TRBV12-4 and TRBJ2-3, with D possibly being TRBD1 (6 bases). The CDR3 has 16 amino acids. V lost 5 bases to trimming and J lost 5 bases, with 20 bases between them.

Points on this clonotype: The missing conserved phenylalanine or tryptophan at the end of this CDR3 makes a read error likely. CDR3 DNA sequence: TGCGCCAGCAGCTTGGCTGCAGACTACGAGCAGTACCTT. It specifies CASSLAADYEQYL. The V gene is TRBV5-1, the J gene TRBJ2-7, with D unresolved. Trimming stripped 0 bases from V and 3 bases from J, with 7 bases between. This CDR3 is 13 amino acids long. Germline V CDR1 and CDR2: SGHRS, YFSETQ.

This clonotype occurred a few times. The chain links TRBV28 to TRBJ2-5; D gene ambiguous. Germline CDR1 and CDR2: MDHEN and SYDVKM. The ends were cut back, 4 bases at V and 0 bases at J, with 9 bases in the middle. This CDR3 is 14 amino acids long. The CDR3 loop is CASSSIQYQETQYF. The CDR3 nucleotides are TGTGCCAGCAGTTCAATTCAGTACCAAGAGACCCAGTACTTC.

V gene TRBV20-1 combines with J gene TRBJ2-1, with D perhaps TRBD1 (6 bases). The CDR3 runs 16 residues. V gave up 6 bases and J gave up 4 bases, with 22 bases separating them. Germline assignment: CDR1 DFQATT and CDR2 SNEGSKA (reference sequence). The CDR3 DNA follows: TGCAGTGCAACGCTTCGGTCCAGGGGACCTTACAATGAGCAGTTCTTC. Translated: CSATLRSRGPYNEQFF.

Many counts were recorded for this clonotype. The chain carries TRBV29-1 and TRBJ2-4; D may match TRBD1 or TRBD2 (5 bases each). The germline V gene encodes CDR1 SQVTM and CDR2 ANQGSEA. V was shortened by 5 bases and J by 1 base, with 9 bases between the two germline ends. This CDR3 is 13 amino acids long. The CDR3, as DNA: TGCAGCGTTTTAGAGGGGGCCAAAAACATTCAGTACTTC. Translation: CSVLEGAKNIQYF.